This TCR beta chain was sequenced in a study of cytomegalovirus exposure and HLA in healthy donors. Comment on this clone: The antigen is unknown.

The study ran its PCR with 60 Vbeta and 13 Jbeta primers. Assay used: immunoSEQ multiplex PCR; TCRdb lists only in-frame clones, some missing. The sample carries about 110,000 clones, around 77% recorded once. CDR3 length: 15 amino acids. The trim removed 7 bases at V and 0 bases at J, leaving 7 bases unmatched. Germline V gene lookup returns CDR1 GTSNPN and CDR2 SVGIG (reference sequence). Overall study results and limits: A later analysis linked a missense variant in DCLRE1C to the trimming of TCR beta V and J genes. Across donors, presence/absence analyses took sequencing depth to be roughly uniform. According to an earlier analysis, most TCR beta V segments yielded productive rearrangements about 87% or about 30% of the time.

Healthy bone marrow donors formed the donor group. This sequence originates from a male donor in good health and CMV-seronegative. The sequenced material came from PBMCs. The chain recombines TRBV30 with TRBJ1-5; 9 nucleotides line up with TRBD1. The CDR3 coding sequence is TGTGCCTTCCAAGGACAGGGGATTAGCAATCAGCCCCAGCATTTT. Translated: CAFQGQGISNQPQHF.